This T cell receptor (beta chain) was identified in a study of OX40 agonist ivuxolimab in advanced cancers. Study-level background: Patients were dosed with the agonistic anti-OX40 (CD134) antibody ivuxolimab.

Profiled with immunoSEQ multiplex PCR; TCRdb holds only in-frame clones, not every one. The data hold about 120,000 clones, with 90% to 95% observed a single time. The CDR3 extends over 18 amino acids. Trimming removed 5 bases from V and 1 base from J; junction bases left unmatched: 14. CDR1 and CDR2 (germline): MGHRA, YSYEKL. The V and J genes are TRBV4-1 and TRBJ2-1, with 7 bases aligning to TRBD2. This specimen consisted of CD4+ or CD8+ T cells sorted from blood, obtained in a trial of the OX40 agonist ivuxolimab. This TCR was recovered from an adult with an advanced solid tumor such as melanoma, head and neck, liver or kidney cancer. CDR3 amino acids: CASSRSGWRENSYNEQFF. The CDR3 DNA is TGCGCCAGCAGCAGAAGCGGATGGCGGGAGAATTCCTACAATGAGCAGTTCTTC.